These T cell receptor beta chains were read from a single sample in a study of cytomegalovirus exposure and HLA in healthy donors. Using immunoSEQ multiplex PCR, the repertoire was profiled, and TCRdb retains in-frame clones only, with some absent. The table has 150,000 to 180,000 clones, 75% to 85% seen once. The sequencing input was PBMCs. The origin of the receptors is a man aged 25 to 40 in good health and CMV-seropositive. Each CDR3 is given with its conserved first and last residue. Fields, in order: V gene, J gene, CDR3 protein.

>TRBV7-8|TRBJ2-5
CASRGGSGRAWTQYF
>TRBV6-5|TRBJ1-3
CASREDRKHTIYF
>TRBV14|TRBJ1-1
CASSQAEAEAFF
>TRBV7-9|TRBJ2-1
CASSSGGPSNNEQFF
>TRBV7-3|TRBJ2-7
CASSVTSGRAYEQYF
>TRBV28|TRBJ2-7
CASSRLAGGPLEQYF
>TRBV6-5|TRBJ2-7
CASRLRDYSYEQYF
>TRBV10-2|TRBJ1-1
CASTGQGAGTEAFF
>TRBV2|TRBJ2-5
CASNPPPGQGETQYF
>TRBV28|TRBJ1-1
CASHRQVVGAFF
>TRBV6-1|TRBJ1-5
CASSDRGGSNQPQHF
>TRBV15|TRBJ2-7
CATSRDPPHGRHEQYF
>TRBV6-6|TRBJ2-5
CASTITGTSRETQYF
>TRBV7-2|TRBJ2-1
CASRPTDNEQFF
>TRBV30|TRBJ1-5
CAWSTTGYNQPQHF
>TRBV19|TRBJ2-5
CASSSAGGPETQYF
>TRBV27|TRBJ2-5
CASSLRGTQYF
>TRBV9|TRBJ2-2
CASSVEGSRGTGELFF
>TRBV27|TRBJ1-1
CASSSGGENTEAFF
>TRBV30|TRBJ1-1
CAWKGHPEAFF
>TRBV18|TRBJ1-2
CASSPYRDRGPANYGYTF
>TRBV6-7|TRBJ1-2
CASSYTGFYGYTF
>TRBV19|TRBJ1-2
CASSLREDYGYTF
>TRBV4-3|TRBJ2-7
CASRPSSYEQYF
>TRBV19|TRBJ1-1
CASSIQGTGSMNTEAFF
>TRBV20-1|TRBJ1-3
CSRASGNTIYF
>TRBV7-3|TRBJ2-7
CASSLNGGREHEQYF
>TRBV18|TRBJ1-5
CASSPGTGDLGQPQHF
>TRBV6-5|TRBJ2-1
CASRGGAGNEQFF
>TRBV2|TRBJ1-5
CATGQDNSNQPQHF
>TRBV30|TRBJ1-2
CAWSVPGGSFNYGYTF
>TRBV28|TRBJ1-5
CASINLVEQGEARNQPQHF
>TRBV6-5|TRBJ1-2
CASSPLGGFHGYTF
>TRBV2|.
CASMGSRGGGASYEQYF
>TRBV5-8|TRBJ1-1
CASSLYPGQGSTEAFF
>TRBV6-4|TRBJ2-3
CASSDPTSGRDTQYF
>TRBV7-3|TRBJ2-5
CASSSMGERQETQYF
>TRBV27|TRBJ2-1
CASRLSGTAYNEQFF
>TRBV30|TRBJ1-5
CAWSVNTDDQPQHF
>TRBV6-6|TRBJ1-4
CASSSPGGREKLFF
>TRBV5-4|TRBJ1-2
CASSLTGADGYTF
>TRBV7-9|TRBJ1-2
CASSLAGADGYTF
>TRBV28|TRBJ1-5
CASRTDTALGQPQHF
>TRBV5-6|TRBJ1-3
CASSWEGDGNTIYF
>TRBV7-9|TRBJ2-1
CASSSGTGGLNEQFF
>TRBV27|TRBJ1-2
CASSTGTGRWGYTF
>TRBV28|TRBJ2-5
CASSQWGDEETQYF
>TRBV7-8|TRBJ2-1
CASSSRTLRDEQFF
>TRBV23-1|TRBJ1-1
CASSRRPQGVTTEAFF
>TRBV15|TRBJ2-1
CATSAVNNEQFF
>TRBV7-8|TRBJ2-2
CASSLAKESGELFF
>TRBV27|TRBJ2-1
CASSLGQSYNEQFF
>TRBV6-1|TRBJ1-5
CASREQGGGNQPQHF
>TRBV29-1|TRBJ1-2
CSVEVGHGFYYGYTF
>TRBV19|TRBJ2-3
CASSIRAGGITDTQYF
>TRBV2|TRBJ2-6
CASRTGGFLFGANVLTF